What follows is one T cell receptor (beta chain) and its context. The junction departs from germline at one end; a sequencing error may be responsible. The data were taken from a study of tumor-infiltrating lymphocytes in primary liver carcinoma. It was from about 21-30 mg of unsorted bulk tissue that RNA and DNA were co-extracted. Total RNA (around 500 ng) served as template for TCR beta cDNA synthesis primed by a constant-region primer. For TCR beta, libraries were produced by three nested multiplex PCR rounds using slightly modified ARM-PCR. TCRdb processed the multiplex PCR reads anew with MiXCR; each CDR3 protein has one entry. Altogether some 120,000 distinct CDR3 sequences are present, approximately 64% being singletons, with the ten largest covering approximately 8.9%. The TCR was taken from a woman in her sixties or seventies with primary liver carcinoma and hepatitis B virus infection. The sample taken for sequencing was liver tumor tissue from sampling region 3. Specified subset: tumor region T3, left-lateral pole.

CDR3 nucleotide sequence: TGTGTCAGCAGCCCCGGGACAGGGGGGGACGAGCAGTACTTC. Translated, it gives CVSSPGTGGDEQYF. The rearrangement uses TRBV6-2 or TRBV6-3 and TRBJ2-7; 11 bases line up with TRBD1. Germline V gene data show CDR1 as MNHEY and CDR2 as SVGEGT. The CDR3 covers 14 residues.